This TCR beta chain was recovered during a study of blood T cell repertoires in COVID-19. On the study more broadly: In each case, the material was cDNA or gDNA derived from T cells, B-cell-depleted T cells, or PBMCs.

Enrolled during active infection, Seattle patients were then followed longitudinally. Germline values: CDR1 MNHNY, CDR2 SVGAGI (reference sequence). The CDR3 has 17 residues. V trimming: 5 bases; J trimming: 4 bases; junction bases outside the gene matches: 12. As processed by the authors: The authors estimated nucleated cell counts from reference gene primer amplification. The assay was immunoSEQ multiplex PCR, and TCRdb's table has in-frame clones only and misses some. V, J and clone size are taken as reported in that table, and D and trimming were inferred from the DNA itself. Among 310,000 or so clones, roughly 90% were seen once, and the ten largest hold around 10%.

This TCR derives from a woman between 25 and 40 years old with COVID-19, enrolled during active disease. Specimen: peripheral blood. This chain connects TRBV6-6 to TRBJ2-1, with 9 bases fitting TRBD2. Here the CDR3 reads CASSPEGAGGGYNEQFF. The CDR3 region has the DNA TGTGCCAGCAGTCCTGAGGGAGCGGGAGGTGGGTACAATGAGCAGTTCTTC.